Detailed here is one TCR beta chain. Its specificity is unknown. Trimming cost V 1 base and J 6 bases; bases outside gene matches: 4. The CDR3 is 14 amino acids. Germline-derived CDR1 and CDR2 are SGHRS and YFSETQ. This sample was taken from a study of beta chain features in type 1 diabetes. Sequencing targeted expressed TCRB transcripts, as all isolated RNA had been reverse transcribed. Clones were sequenced by immunoSEQ multiplex PCR, and TCRdb holds only the in-frame ones, with some missing. The profile shows about 660,000 clones, around an eighth of them singletons. General study results and limits: The VDJ junctions of type 1 diabetes patients carried fewer insertions and more deletions. Type 1 diabetes patients had moderately but significantly shorter TCRB CDR3s in all four CD4+ subsets.

Specimen: naive CD4+ T cells from blood. This TCR was sampled from a man between 18 and 35 years old with type 1 diabetes. The chain uses TRBV5-1 and TRBJ2-1; 7 bases fit TRBD1. The CDR3 bases are TGCGCCAGCAGCTTGAGCCAGGGGGTCAATGAGCAGTTCTTC. It translates to CASSLSQGVNEQFF.